The rows below give T cell receptor beta chains drawn from one sample of a study of blood T cell repertoires in COVID-19. Sequencing used immunoSEQ multiplex PCR; TCRdb keeps in-frame clones, though not all of them. In the table there are about 200,000 clones, approximately 85% of which are singletons. Sequencing was performed on PBMCs or T cells enriched from blood (not recorded which). The receptors come from a middle-aged man with acute COVID-19. Both conserved end residues are part of each CDR3. A D gene is named only where the DNA matches it firmly. Not all rows give a size; the values are once, few, many and, for expanded clones, a class.

>NA|once|TRBJ2-5|TRBV19
CATRGGGKETQYF
TGTGCCACTAGGGGTGGCGGCAAAGAGACCCAGTACTTC
>TRBD2|NA|TRBJ2-1|TRBV19
CASSLRLAGGDNEQFF
TGTGCCAGTAGCCTCCGACTAGCGGGAGGGGACAATGAGCAGTTCTTC
>NA|NA|TRBJ2-7|TRBV24-1
CATSDPFSANPYEQYF
TGTGCCACCAGTGATCCGTTTAGCGCGAACCCCTACGAGCAGTACTTC
>NA|NA|TRBJ1-4|TRBV25-1
CASRVRGGANEKLFF
TGTGCCAGCAGAGTCAGGGGCGGCGCTAATGAAAAACTGTTTTTT
>TRBD1|NA|TRBJ2-2|TRBV5-1
CASSLFGTGQGRQVGELFF
TGCGCCAGCAGCTTATTCGGAACGGGACAGGGAAGGCAAGTCGGGGAGCTGTTTTTT
>TRBD1|once|TRBJ1-4|TRBV7-7
CASSRTGVNEKLFF
TGTGCCAGCAGCCGGACAGGGGTAAATGAAAAACTGTTTTTT
>NA|once|TRBJ1-1|TRBV19
CASSMLTGAMSTEAFF
TGTGCCAGTAGTATGTTGACAGGCGCCATGAGCACTGAAGCTTTCTTT
>TRBD2|NA|TRBJ2-1|TRBV7-6
CASSSSGLADSSYNEQFF
TGTGCCAGCAGCTCCAGCGGACTAGCGGATAGCTCCTACAATGAGCAGTTCTTC
>NA|NA|TRBJ1-2|TRBV6-5
CASSQTFSGYTF
TGTGCCAGCAGCCAGACTTTTTCCGGCTACACCTTC
>NA|NA|TRBJ2-2|TRBV11-2
CASSLAPLPGELFF
TGTGCCAGCAGCTTAGCTCCTCTACCCGGGGAGCTGTTTTTT
>NA|once|TRBJ2-1|TRBV2
CASSPDRYNEQFF
TGTGCCAGCAGCCCGGACAGATACAATGAGCAGTTCTTC
>TRBD1|NA|TRBJ1-1|TRBV10-1
CATRTGRNTEAFF
TGCGCCACCCGGACAGGGCGAAACACTGAAGCTTTCTTT
>TRBD1|many|TRBJ2-1|TRBV4-1
CASSQPSGTGSYNEQFF
TGCGCCAGCAGCCAACCTTCCGGGACAGGTTCCTACAATGAGCAGTTCTTC
>TRBD2|few|TRBJ2-2|TRBV5-4
CASSSAGLAGVAGELFF
TGTGCCAGCAGCTCTGCGGGACTAGCGGGAGTAGCCGGGGAGCTGTTTTTT
>NA|NA|TRBJ1-4|TRBV7-9
CASSREGEEKLFF
TGTGCCAGCAGCAGGGAAGGGGAAGAAAAACTGTTTTTT
>TRBD1|NA|TRBJ1-5|TRBV2
CASSALDRVRQPQHF
TGTGCCAGCAGTGCCCTTGACAGGGTCCGCCAGCCCCAGCATTTT
>TRBD1|NA|TRBJ2-7|TRBV25-1
CASSESGTGEGFEQYF
TGTGCCAGCAGTGAATCCGGGACAGGGGAGGGGTTCGAGCAGTACTTC
>TRBD2|NA|TRBJ2-7|TRBV5-5
CASSSLLAGHYEQYF
TGTGCCAGCAGCTCTTTACTAGCGGGACACTACGAGCAGTACTTC
>TRBD1|NA|TRBJ2-7|TRBV2
CASRRTGKGEQYF
TGTGCCAGCAGGCGGACAGGGAAGGGCGAGCAGTACTTC
>TRBD1|NA|TRBJ2-7|TRBV29-1
CSATDRTAYEQYF
TGCAGCGCTACGGACAGGACGGCCTACGAGCAGTACTTC
>TRBD2|NA|TRBJ2-5|TRBV5-1
CASSSLAGNQETQYF
TGCGCCAGCAGTTCCCTAGCGGGGAACCAAGAGACCCAGTACTTC
>NA|NA|TRBJ1-5|TRBV7-8
CASSPHGGDQPQHF
TGTGCCAGCAGCCCCCACGGAGGAGATCAGCCCCAGCATTTT
>TRBD1|NA|TRBJ1-1|TRBV11-1
CASSLETGYTEAFF
TGTGCCAGCAGCTTAGAGACAGGGTACACTGAAGCTTTCTTT
>NA|NA|TRBJ1-1|TRBV11-2
CASSLVRGNTEAFF
TGTGCCAGCAGCTTGGTGCGGGGGAACACTGAAGCTTTCTTT
>TRBD2|NA|TRBJ2-5|TRBV6-2/TRBV6-3
CASSPYTSGRAGTQYF
TGTGCCAGCAGCCCTTATACTAGCGGGAGGGCCGGGACCCAGTACTTC
>NA|few|TRBJ1-5|TRBV12-3/TRBV12-4
CASSFTGYQPQHF
TGTGCCAGCAGTTTTACAGGCTATCAGCCCCAGCATTTT
>NA|NA|TRBJ1-2|TRBV30
CACPQALFGPYYGYTF
TGTGCCTGCCCCCAGGCCCTCTTTGGGCCCTACTATGGCTACACCTTC